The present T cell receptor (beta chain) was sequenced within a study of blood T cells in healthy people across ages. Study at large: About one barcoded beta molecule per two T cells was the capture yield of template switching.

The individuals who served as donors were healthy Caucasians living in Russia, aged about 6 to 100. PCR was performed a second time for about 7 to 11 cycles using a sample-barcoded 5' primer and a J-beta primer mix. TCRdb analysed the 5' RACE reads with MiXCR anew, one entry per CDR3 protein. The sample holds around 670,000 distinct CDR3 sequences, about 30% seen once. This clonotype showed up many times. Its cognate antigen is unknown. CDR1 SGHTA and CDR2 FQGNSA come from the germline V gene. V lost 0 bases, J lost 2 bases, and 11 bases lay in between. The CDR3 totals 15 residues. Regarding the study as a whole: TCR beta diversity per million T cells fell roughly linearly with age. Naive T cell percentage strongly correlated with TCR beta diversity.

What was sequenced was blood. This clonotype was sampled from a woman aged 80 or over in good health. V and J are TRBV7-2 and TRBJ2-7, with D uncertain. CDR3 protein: CASSLARLGPYEQYF. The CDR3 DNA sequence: TGTGCCAGCAGCTTAGCTCGCCTAGGCCCCTACGAGCAGTACTTC.